The clone carrying this TCR beta chain is a singleton in its sample. This sample is drawn from a study of blood T cell repertoires in COVID-19. Study overall: Collection of acute and convalescent COVID-19 samples took place in the United States, Italy and Spain.

Assay used: immunoSEQ multiplex PCR; TCRdb lists only in-frame clones, some missing. The repertoire includes 150,000 to 200,000 clones, 70% to 90% of them detected once, and about a tenth sits in the top ten. The CDR3 loop spans 12 amino acids. This TCR derives from a human donor in a cohort sampled during active COVID-19. The sequencing sample was made of peripheral blood. This sequence joins TRBV21-1 and TRBJ2-5; TRBD2, the table's D call, was not compared with the DNA. TRBV21-1 is described as a pseudogene. CDR3 DNA: TGTGCCAGCAGCTCCCTTTCTCAGACCCAGTACTTC. Translating gives CASSSLSQTQYF.